The rows below give T cell receptor beta chains drawn from one sample of a study of Graves' ophthalmopathy and Graves' hyperthyroidism. TCRdb ran MiXCR on the multiplex PCR reads and lists one entry per CDR3 protein. The sample has hundreds of thousands of distinct CDR3 sequences; 22% are singletons. Sequencing input: peripheral blood. All receptors derive from a woman under 30 with stable Graves' hyperthyroidism. Some clones in this sample may be carry-over from other donors' samples. CDR3s include the opening cysteine and the closing phenylalanine or tryptophan. Fields, in order: clone size, J gene, V gene, D gene, CDR3 DNA, CDR3 protein. A D gene is named only where the DNA matches it firmly. Clone size appears in some rows only: once, few, many, or a class for an expanded clone.

>many|TRBJ1-6|TRBV4-1|-
TGCGCCAGCAGCCAAGGGGTGGGGGAGGACTCACCCCTCCACTTT
CASSQGVGEDSPLHF
>many|TRBJ2-7|TRBV5-6|-
TGTGCCAGCAGCTTGTGGGGAATCAAAGAGCAGTACTTC
CASSLWGIKEQYF
>-|TRBJ1-6|TRBV2|-
TGTGCCAGCAGGGAAACAGAAGATTCACCCCTCCACTTT
CASRETEDSPLHF
>many|TRBJ1-3|TRBV3-1|-
TGTGCCAGCAATATGGGTTCTGGAAACACCATATATTTT
CASNMGSGNTIYF
>-|TRBJ2-5|TRBV19|-
TGTGCCAGTACCGCAACAGGGCCGGAGACCCAGTACTTC
CASTATGPETQYF
>-|TRBJ1-6|TRBV27|-
TGTGCCACCAGCACCCGGGTGGATTCACCCCTCCACTTT
CATSTRVDSPLHF
>many|TRBJ1-1|TRBV4-1|-
TGCGCCAGCAGCCGACAGAACAGGGACATTGGTGAAGCTTTCTTT
CASSRQNRDIGEAFF
>many|TRBJ1-2|TRBV30|-
TGTGCCTGGAGTGCATATAACTATGGCTACACCTTC
CAWSAYNYGYTF
>many|TRBJ1-3|TRBV6-4|-
TGTGCCAGCAGTGATCGAGTCGACGTCTCTGGAAACACCATATATTTT
CASSDRVDVSGNTIYF
>once|TRBJ2-7|TRBV12-3/TRBV12-4|TRBD2
TGTGCCAGCAGTTCGGCTAGCGGGGCCTCCTACGAGCAGTACTTC
CASSSASGASYEQYF
>-|TRBJ2-3|TRBV11-2|-
TGTGCCAGCAGCTTGGGTCTAGCTGCAGATACGCAGTATTTT
CASSLGLAADTQYF
>many|TRBJ2-7|TRBV12-3/TRBV12-4|-
TGTGCCAGCAGTTTAGCTCCGGGAACGGGGGAGCAGTACTTC
CASSLAPGTGEQYF
>-|TRBJ2-7|TRBV4-1|TRBD1
TGCGCCAGCAGCCAAGAAAATTTTAGGGGGCCGGAGTCGTCCTACGAGCAGTACTTC
CASSQENFRGPESSYEQYF
>-|TRBJ2-7|TRBV7-2|-
TGTGCCAGCAGCTTAACGGCTGTCGGCGAGCAGTACTTC
CASSLTAVGEQYF
>-|TRBJ2-2|TRBV27|TRBD1
TGTGCCAGCAGACCCCGGACAGGGGAAATTTCCGGGGAGCTGTTTTTT
CASRPRTGEISGELFF
>once|TRBJ2-4|TRBV6-1|-
TGTGCCATCAGTGTGTCAGGGAGCAAAAACATTAAGAACTTC
CAISVSGSKNIKNF
>many|TRBJ2-7|TRBV6-2/TRBV6-3|-
TGTGCCAGCAGTTACCCTTTATCGGGGGCCACCTACGAGCAGTACTTC
CASSYPLSGATYEQYF
>many|TRBJ2-5|TRBV29-1|TRBD1
TGCAGCGTTCGGGACAGAACCCGAGAGACCCAGTACTTC
CSVRDRTRETQYF
>many|TRBJ2-7|TRBV7-6|-
TGTGCCAGCAGTTCGCCGACAGTCTCCTACGAGCAGTACTTC
CASSSPTVSYEQYF
>-|TRBJ2-7|TRBV2|TRBD1
TGTGCCAGCAGTTTGGGACAGGGAGACGTAGTAGGATCCTACGAGCAGTACTTC
CASSLGQGDVVGSYEQYF
>many|TRBJ2-2|TRBV27|-
TGTGCCAGCAGTCCCCAATTAGCAGGGCGCGGGGAGCTGTTTTTT
CASSPQLAGRGELFF
>few|TRBJ2-7|TRBV4-3|-
TGCGCCAGCAGCCAAGACATGATAAGCGAGCAGTACTTC
CASSQDMISEQYF
>many|TRBJ2-2|TRBV7-8|-
TGTGCCAGCAGCTTAGTTCGCTGGGAGCTGTTTTTT
CASSLVRWELFF
>few|TRBJ2-7|TRBV5-1|TRBD2
TGCGCCAGCAGCTACGGACTAGCGGCTAACTACGAGCAGTACTTC
CASSYGLAANYEQYF
>many|TRBJ1-5|TRBV11-2|-
TGTGCCAGCAGCTCCACCGGCTTTCAGCCCCAGCATTTT
CASSSTGFQPQHF
>-|TRBJ2-7|TRBV11-2|TRBD2
TGTGCCAGCAGCCAAGGACTAGCGGGAAACTCCTACGAGCAGTACTTC
CASSQGLAGNSYEQYF
>many|TRBJ1-2|TRBV6-1|-
TGTGCCAGCAGTGTGACTGATCATGGCTACACCTTC
CASSVTDHGYTF
>many|TRBJ1-6|TRBV6-1|-
TGTGCCAGCAAAACCGGAGTAAATAATTCACCCCTCCACTTT
CASKTGVNNSPLHF
>many|TRBJ2-5|TRBV6-1|TRBD2
TGTGCCAGCAGTGAAGGGGCGGGAGGGCAGGAGACCCAGTACTTC
CASSEGAGGQETQYF
>-|TRBJ1-1|TRBV19|-
TGTGCCAGTAGTCCTCGATTGCAGGCGGCCACTGAAGCTTTCTTT
CASSPRLQAATEAFF